One and the same sample provided the 5 T cell receptor beta chains below, sequenced in a study of shared clonotypes between healthy human individuals. The data were produced by immunoSEQ multiplex PCR, yet TCRdb's version contains in-frame clones alone and is incomplete. The sample shows more than 850,000 clones, around 78% of them seen only once. The sequenced material came from memory CD4+ T cells from PBMCs. Regarding subset: CD45RA-negative fraction. The source is a man aged 18 to 29 in good health. Some clones in this sample may be carry-over from other donors' samples.

This clone was seen only once. V and J are TRBV28 and TRBJ1-1; 7 bases are a match to TRBD1. V lost 6 bases, J lost 1 base, and 5 bases stayed unmatched. Germline V CDR1 and CDR2: MDHEN, SYDVKM. The CDR3 sequence is 14 residues long. CDR3 amino acids: CASSTSGGNTEAFF. For the CDR3, the DNA is TGTGCCAGCAGCACGTCAGGGGGGAACACTGAAGCTTTCTTT.

The V call is TRBV10-2, the J call TRBJ2-1, with 11 bases fitting TRBD2. Trimming cost V 8 bases and J 4 bases; bases outside gene matches: 4. CDR3 length equals 14 residues. Germline V lookup: CDR1 WSHSY, CDR2 SAAADI. DNA for the CDR3: TGCGCCAGCTCTAGCGGGAGGACATACAATGAGCAGTTCTTC. Translating gives CASSSGRTYNEQFF.

V usage is TRBV6-1 and J usage is TRBJ2-2; D unresolved. Germline CDR1 MNHNS, CDR2 SASEGT. The CDR3 contains 14 residues. Trimming took off 1 base at V and 8 bases at J, with 11 bases between the two ends. The CDR3 protein is CASSEVLQRGELFF. The CDR3 bases are TGTGCCAGCAGTGAAGTCTTGCAGAGGGGGGAGCTGTTTTTT.

The J gene is TRBJ2-2, the V gene TRBV30, with D possibly TRBD2 on 5 matching bases. The CDR3 totals 14 residues. Germline V gene sequence: CDR1 GTSNPN, CDR2 SVGIG (reference sequence). V lost 2 bases and J lost 7, with 14 bases in between. The CDR3 nucleotides are TGTGCCTGGAGTAGCTTTGGGGAGAGCGGGGAGCTGTTTTTT. Amino acids: CAWSSFGESGELFF.

Concerning this clone: Other DNA sequences from this sample encode an identical CDR3 as well. The gene calls are TRBV9 and TRBJ1-5; 8 bases agree with TRBD1. From germline, CDR1 is SGDLS and CDR2 YYNGEE. The CDR3 loop spans 15 amino acids. V trimming: 2 bases; J trimming: 5 bases; junction bases outside the gene matches: 6. CDR3 in amino acids: CASSVTGTGDQPQHF. For the CDR3, the DNA is TGTGCCAGCAGCGTCACCGGGACAGGAGATCAGCCCCAGCATTTT.